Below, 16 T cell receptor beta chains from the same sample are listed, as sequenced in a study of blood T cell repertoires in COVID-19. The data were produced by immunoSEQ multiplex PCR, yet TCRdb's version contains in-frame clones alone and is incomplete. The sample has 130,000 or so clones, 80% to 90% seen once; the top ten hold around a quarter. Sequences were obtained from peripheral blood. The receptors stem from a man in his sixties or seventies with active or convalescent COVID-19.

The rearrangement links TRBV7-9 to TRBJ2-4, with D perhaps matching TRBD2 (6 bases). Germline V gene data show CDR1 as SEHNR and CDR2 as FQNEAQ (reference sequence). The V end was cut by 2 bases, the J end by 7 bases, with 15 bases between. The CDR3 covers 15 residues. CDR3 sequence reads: CASSLTGLIFNIQYF. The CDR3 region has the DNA TGTGCCAGCAGCTTAACCGGACTAATTTTTAACATTCAGTACTTC.

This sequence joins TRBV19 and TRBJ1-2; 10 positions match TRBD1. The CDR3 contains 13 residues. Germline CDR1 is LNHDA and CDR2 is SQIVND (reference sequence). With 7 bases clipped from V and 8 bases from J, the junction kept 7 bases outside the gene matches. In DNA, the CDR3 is TGTGCCAGTACCCTTGACAGGGGGCACGGCTACACCTTC. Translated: CASTLDRGHGYTF.

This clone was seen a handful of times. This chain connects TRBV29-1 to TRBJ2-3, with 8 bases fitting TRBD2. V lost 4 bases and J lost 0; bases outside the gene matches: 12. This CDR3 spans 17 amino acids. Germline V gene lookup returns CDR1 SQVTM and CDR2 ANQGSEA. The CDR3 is CSVGGLGLAGSTDTQYF. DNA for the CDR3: TGCAGCGTTGGAGGACTAGGGCTAGCGGGTAGCACAGATACGCAGTATTTT.

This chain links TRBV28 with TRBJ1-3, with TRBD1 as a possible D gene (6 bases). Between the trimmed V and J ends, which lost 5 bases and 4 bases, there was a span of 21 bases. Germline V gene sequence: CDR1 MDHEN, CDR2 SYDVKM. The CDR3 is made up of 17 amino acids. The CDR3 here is CASSPPSGTFMGNTIYF. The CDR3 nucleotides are TGTGCCAGCAGTCCACCATCCGGGACATTCATGGGAAACACCATATATTTT.

The CDR3 region is CASSLVGSGTSYEQYF. Here the CDR3 DNA reads TGTGCCAGCAGCTTAGTGGGTAGCGGGACCTCCTACGAGCAGTACTTC. The rearrangement joins TRBV13 to TRBJ2-7; TRBD2 agrees at 8 bases. Per germline, CDR1 PRHDT and CDR2 FYEKMQ (reference sequence). The J segment lost 0 bases and the V segment lost 1 base, leaving 5 bases of the junction unmatched. The CDR3 runs 16 residues.

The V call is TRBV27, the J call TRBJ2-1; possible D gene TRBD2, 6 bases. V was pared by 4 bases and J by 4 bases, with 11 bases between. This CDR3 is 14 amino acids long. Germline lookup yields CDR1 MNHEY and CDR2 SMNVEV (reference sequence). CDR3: CASSSQAGYNEQFF. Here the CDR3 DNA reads TGTGCCAGCAGTTCGCAAGCGGGTTACAATGAGCAGTTCTTC.

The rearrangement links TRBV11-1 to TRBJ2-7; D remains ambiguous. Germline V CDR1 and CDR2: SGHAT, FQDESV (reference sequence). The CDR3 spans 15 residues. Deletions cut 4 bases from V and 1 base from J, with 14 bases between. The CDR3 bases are TGTGCCAGCAGCTCCATGTACAGAGATTCCTACGAGCAGTACTTC. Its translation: CASSSMYRDSYEQYF.

CDR3 residues: CASSESGLYEQYF. In nucleotides, the CDR3 is TGTGCCAGCAGTGAAAGCGGGTTATACGAGCAGTACTTC. V usage is TRBV28 and J usage is TRBJ2-7; D is possibly TRBD2 (6 bases). Germline CDR1 is MDHEN and CDR2 is SYDVKM. V lost 5 bases and J lost 4, with 12 bases in between. This CDR3 has 13 amino acids.

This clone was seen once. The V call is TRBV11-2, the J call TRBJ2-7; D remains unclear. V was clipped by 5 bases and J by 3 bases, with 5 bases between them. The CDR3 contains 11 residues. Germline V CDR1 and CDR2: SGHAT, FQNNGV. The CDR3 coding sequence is TGTGCCAGCAGCCTCTACTACGAGCAGTACTTC. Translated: CASSLYYEQYF.

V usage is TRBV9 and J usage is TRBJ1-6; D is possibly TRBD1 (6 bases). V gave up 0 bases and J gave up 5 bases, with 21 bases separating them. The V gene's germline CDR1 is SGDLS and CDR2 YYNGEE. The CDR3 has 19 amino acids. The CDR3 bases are TGTGCCAGCAGCGTAGCTGGCAGGGGCCTCCCGCCACATAATTCACCCCTCCACTTT. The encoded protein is CASSVAGRGLPPHNSPLHF.

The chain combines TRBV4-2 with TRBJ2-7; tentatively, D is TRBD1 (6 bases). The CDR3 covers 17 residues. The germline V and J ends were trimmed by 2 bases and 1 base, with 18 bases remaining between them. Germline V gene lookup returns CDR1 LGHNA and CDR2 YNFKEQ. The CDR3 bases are TGTGCCAGCAGCCAAAGTCATGACATCGGGACATCCTACGAGCAGTACTTC. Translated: CASSQSHDIGTSYEQYF.

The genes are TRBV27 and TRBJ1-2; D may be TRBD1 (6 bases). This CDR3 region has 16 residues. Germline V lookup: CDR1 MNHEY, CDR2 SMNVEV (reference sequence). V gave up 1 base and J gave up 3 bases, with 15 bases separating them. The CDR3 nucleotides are TGTGCCAGCAGTTTATGGGGCACTAAGGGGGACTATGGCTACACCTTC. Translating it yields CASSLWGTKGDYGYTF.

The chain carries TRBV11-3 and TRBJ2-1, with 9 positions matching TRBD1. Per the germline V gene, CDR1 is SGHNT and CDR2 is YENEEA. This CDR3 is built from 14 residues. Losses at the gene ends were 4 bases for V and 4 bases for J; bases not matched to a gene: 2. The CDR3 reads CASSSGQGYNEQFF. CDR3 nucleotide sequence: TGTGCCAGCAGCTCAGGACAGGGGTACAATGAGCAGTTCTTC. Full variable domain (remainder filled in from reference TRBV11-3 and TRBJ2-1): EAGVVQSPRYKIIEKKQPVAFWCNPISGHNTLYWYLQNLGQGPELLIRYENEEAVDDSQLPKDRFSAERLKGVDSTLKIQPAELGDSAVYLCASSSGQGYNEQFFGPGTRLTVL.

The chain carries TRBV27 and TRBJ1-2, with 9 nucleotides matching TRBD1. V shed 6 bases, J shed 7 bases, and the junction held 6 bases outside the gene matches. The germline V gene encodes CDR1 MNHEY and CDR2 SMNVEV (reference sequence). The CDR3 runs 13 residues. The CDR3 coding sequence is TGTGCCAGCAGGCGGACAGGGGATGCTGGCTACACCTTC. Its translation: CASRRTGDAGYTF.

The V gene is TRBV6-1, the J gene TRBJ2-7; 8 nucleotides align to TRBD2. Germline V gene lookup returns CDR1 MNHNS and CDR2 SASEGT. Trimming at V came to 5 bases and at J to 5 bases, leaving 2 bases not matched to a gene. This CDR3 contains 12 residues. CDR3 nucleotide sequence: TGTGCCAGCAGTAAGCGGGAGAACGAGCAGTACTTC. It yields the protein CASSKRENEQYF.

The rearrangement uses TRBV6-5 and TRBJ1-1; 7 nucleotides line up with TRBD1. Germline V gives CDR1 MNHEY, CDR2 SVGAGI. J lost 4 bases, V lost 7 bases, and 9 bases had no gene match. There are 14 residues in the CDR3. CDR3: CASTYRGESTEAFF. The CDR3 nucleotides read TGTGCCAGCACATACAGGGGAGAGAGCACTGAAGCTTTCTTT.